This TCR beta chain was documented in a study of blood T cell repertoires in COVID-19. Study information: Samples of COVID-19 (acute and convalescent) were obtained from the United States, Italy and Spain. Sources were T cells, B-cell-depleted T cells, or PBMCs; the material itself was cDNA or gDNA.

How the authors handled the data: Amplification of reference gene primers was used by the study to estimate nucleated cell counts. Clones were sequenced by immunoSEQ multiplex PCR, and TCRdb holds only the in-frame ones, with some missing. Clone size and V and J calls were adopted from that table, with D and trimming inferred from the DNA. The table has 100,000 or so clones, roughly nine tenths seen once; the top ten hold about 1%. The receptor was isolated from a man between 60 and 75 years old with acute or convalescent COVID-19. Sequences were obtained from peripheral blood.

CDR3 nucleotide sequence: TGTGCCAGCAGAGGGGGGGGAGGGACTAGCGGGAGTCTAGGAGAGACCCAGTACTTC. Its protein product is CASRGGGGTSGSLGETQYF. This rearrangement joins TRBV5-4 to TRBJ2-5, with 14 bases aligning to TRBD2. Trimming cost V 5 bases and J 4 bases; bases outside gene matches: 16. Germline assignment: CDR1 SGHNT and CDR2 YYREEE (reference sequence). The CDR3 contains 19 residues.